A single sample is the source of the 5 T cell receptor beta chains below, sequenced in a study of CD8+ T cells in alopecia areata. Extracted RNA was reverse transcribed, and the resulting cDNA served as sequencing template. Clones were sequenced by immunoSEQ multiplex PCR, and TCRdb holds only the in-frame ones, with some missing. This sample has 140,000 or so clones, with 51% found just once. The source material was CD4+ T cells sorted from blood, sampled at week 0. The source is a human donor with alopecia areata.

The chain is built from TRBV27 and TRBJ2-7; the match to TRBD2 covers 7 bases. CDR3 length equals 14 residues. CDR1 is MNHEY and CDR2 is SMNVEV in the germline V gene (reference sequence). V trimming: 7 bases; J trimming: 2 bases; junction bases outside the gene matches: 8. In nucleotides, the CDR3 is TGTGCCAGCACTGACGGCGGGAGCCCCTACGAGCAGTACTTC. Translated, it gives CASTDGGSPYEQYF.

V and J are TRBV19 and TRBJ2-5; 8 bases match TRBD1. The V gene end was trimmed by 9 bases and the J gene end by 3 bases; junction bases not matched to a gene: 9. The CDR3 consists of 14 residues. Germline CDR1 LNHDA, CDR2 SQIVND (reference sequence). CDR3: CASRGQPLKETQYF. CDR3 coding DNA: TGTGCCAGCAGGGGGCAGCCATTAAAAGAGACCCAGTACTTC. The full variable domain, completed using reference TRBV19 and TRBJ2-5, is DGGITQSPKYLFRKEGQNVTLSCEQNLNHDAMYWYRQDPGQGLRLIYYSQIVNDFQKGDIAEGYSVSREKKESFPLTVTSAQKNPTAFYLCASRGQPLKETQYFGPGTRLLVL.

The chain carries TRBV27 and TRBJ2-7; D is unclear. Trimming left V 6 bases short and J 7 bases short, with 19 bases between. This CDR3 has 14 residues. Per the germline V gene, CDR1 is MNHEY and CDR2 is SMNVEV (reference sequence). The CDR3 loop is CASSPGPPPGEQYF. CDR3 DNA sequence: TGTGCCAGCAGCCCCGGGCCCCCCCCGGGTGAGCAGTACTTC.

The rearrangement uses TRBV7-2 and TRBJ1-5; 8 nucleotides match TRBD1. J lost 3 bases, V lost 7 bases, and 8 bases had no gene match. Germline CDR1 reads SGHTA; CDR2 reads FQGNSA. The CDR3 is 15 residues long. CDR3 in amino acids: CASNFRTGNNQPQHF. The CDR3 region has the DNA TGTGCCAGCAACTTCCGGACAGGGAACAATCAGCCCCAGCATTTT.

The V and J genes are TRBV7-6 and TRBJ2-7; D is possibly TRBD1 (6 bases). This CDR3 has 14 amino acids. Per the germline V gene, CDR1 is SGHVS and CDR2 is FNYEAQ. V lost 5 bases to trimming and J lost 5 bases, with 16 bases between them. The CDR3 DNA reads TGTGCCAGCAGCCCTACAGGGATTCCCCACGAGCAGTACTTC. This gives the protein CASSPTGIPHEQYF.